Only a few counts were recorded for the clone carrying this T cell receptor beta chain. Its antigen is undetermined. The data were obtained in a study of human T cells and chemical hapten exposure. Looking at the study overall: Small pooled library volume differences mainly caused per-sample TCR yield variation.

There are 16 residues in the CDR3. Germline assignment: CDR1 MNHEY and CDR2 SMNVEV (reference sequence). Unmatched junction bases numbered 8, after V lost 6 bases and J lost 1 base. Each CDR3 protein is one row after TCRdb ran MiXCR on the RACE reads. Of 75,000 to 100,000 distinct CDR3 sequences detected, about 8.6% appear once; the ten largest clones hold 2.9%. Regarding the study as a whole: With DPC sensitization, TCRs exceeding 1 in 1000 frequency showed no change.

Time point described: healthy volunteer bleed at 2 weeks. Unfractionated whole blood was the source of the extracted total RNA. The receptor was derived from a female donor in good health. Some clones in this sample may be carry-over from other donors' samples. This chain links TRBV27 with TRBJ2-1, with TRBD1 identical over 8 bases. What was sequenced was whole blood. The CDR3: CASSPSWTGSYNEQFF. DNA for the CDR3: TGTGCCAGCAGCCCCTCATGGACAGGGTCCTACAATGAGCAGTTCTTC.